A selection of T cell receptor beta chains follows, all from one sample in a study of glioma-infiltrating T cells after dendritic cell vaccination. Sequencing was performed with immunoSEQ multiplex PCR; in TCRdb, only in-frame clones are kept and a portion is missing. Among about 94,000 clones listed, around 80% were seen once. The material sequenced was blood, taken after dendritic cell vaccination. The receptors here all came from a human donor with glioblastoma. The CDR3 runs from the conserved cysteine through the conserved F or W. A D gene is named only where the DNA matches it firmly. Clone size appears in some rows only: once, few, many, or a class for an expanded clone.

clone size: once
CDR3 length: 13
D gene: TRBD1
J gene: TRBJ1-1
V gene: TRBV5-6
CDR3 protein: CASTLQGDTEAFF
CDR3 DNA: TGTGCCAGCACCCTACAGGGGGACACTGAAGCTTTCTTT

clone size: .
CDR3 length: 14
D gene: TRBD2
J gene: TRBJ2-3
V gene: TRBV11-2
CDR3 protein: CASSPGLAADTQYF
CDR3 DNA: TGTGCCAGCAGCCCTGGACTAGCTGCAGATACGCAGTATTTT

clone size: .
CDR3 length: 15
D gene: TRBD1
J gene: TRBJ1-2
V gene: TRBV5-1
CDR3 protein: CASSAGQAGNYGYTF
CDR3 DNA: TGCGCCAGCAGCGCGGGACAGGCGGGCAACTATGGCTACACCTTC

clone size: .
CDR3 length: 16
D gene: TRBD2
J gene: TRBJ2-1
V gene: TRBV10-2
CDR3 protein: CASSEGWASGRGEQFF
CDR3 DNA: TGCGCCAGCAGTGAAGGGTGGGCTAGCGGGAGGGGTGAGCAGTTCTTC

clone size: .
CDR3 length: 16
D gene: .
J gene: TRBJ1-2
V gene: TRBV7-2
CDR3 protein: CASSLNGFGVGYGYTF
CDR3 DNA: TGTGCCAGCAGCTTAAATGGTTTCGGGGTCGGCTATGGCTACACCTTC

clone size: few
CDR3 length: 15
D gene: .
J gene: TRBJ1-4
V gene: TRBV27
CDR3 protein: CASSLSPGAIEKLFF
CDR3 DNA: TGTGCCAGCAGTTTATCCCCAGGGGCAATTGAAAAACTGTTTTTT

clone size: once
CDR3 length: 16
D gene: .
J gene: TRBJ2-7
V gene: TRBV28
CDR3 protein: CASSFLGDTSSYEQYF
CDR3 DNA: TGTGCCAGCAGTTTCCTAGGGGATACCAGCTCCTACGAGCAGTACTTC

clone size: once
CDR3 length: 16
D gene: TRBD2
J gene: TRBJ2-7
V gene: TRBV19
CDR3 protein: CASSISAPSGAYEQYF
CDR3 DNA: TGTGCCAGTAGTATTAGCGCGCCTAGCGGGGCCTACGAGCAGTACTTC

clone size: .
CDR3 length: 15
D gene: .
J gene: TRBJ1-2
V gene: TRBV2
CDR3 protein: CASSAWLEGLDGYTF
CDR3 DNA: TGTGCCAGCAGTGCATGGTTGGAGGGGTTGGATGGCTACACCTTC

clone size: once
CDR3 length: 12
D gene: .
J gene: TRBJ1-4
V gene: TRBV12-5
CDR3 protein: CASGFRSEKLFF
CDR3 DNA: TGTGCTAGTGGTTTTCGTAGTGAAAAACTGTTTTTT

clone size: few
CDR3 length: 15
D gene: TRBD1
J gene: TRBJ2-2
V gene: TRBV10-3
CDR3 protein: CAIRAGGPNTGELFF
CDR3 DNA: TGTGCCATCAGAGCAGGGGGCCCTAACACCGGGGAGCTGTTTTTT

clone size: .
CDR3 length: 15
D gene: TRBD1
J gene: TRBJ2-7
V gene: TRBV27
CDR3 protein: CASSFQGASSYEQYF
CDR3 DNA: TGTGCCAGCAGTTTTCAGGGGGCGAGCTCCTACGAGCAGTACTTC

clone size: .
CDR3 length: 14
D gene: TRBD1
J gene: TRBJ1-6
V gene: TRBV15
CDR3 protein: CATSPGTVSSPLHF
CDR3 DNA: TGTGCCACCAGCCCCGGGACAGTCAGTTCACCCCTCCACTTT

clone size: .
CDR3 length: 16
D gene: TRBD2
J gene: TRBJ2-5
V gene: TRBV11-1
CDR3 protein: CASSPGGSGREETQYF
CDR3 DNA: TGTGCCAGCAGCCCAGGTGGTAGCGGGAGAGAGGAGACCCAGTACTTC

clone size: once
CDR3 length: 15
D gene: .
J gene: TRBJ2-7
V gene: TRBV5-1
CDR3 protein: CASSFGLATTYEQYF
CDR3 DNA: TGCGCCAGCAGCTTTGGGCTAGCGACGACCTACGAGCAGTACTTC

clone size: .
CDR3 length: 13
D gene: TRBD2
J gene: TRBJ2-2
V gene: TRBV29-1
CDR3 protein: CSVAGGATGELFF
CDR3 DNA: TGCAGCGTTGCGGGAGGTGCCACCGGGGAGCTGTTTTTT

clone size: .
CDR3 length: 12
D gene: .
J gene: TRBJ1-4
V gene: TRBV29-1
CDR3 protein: CSVRTAGGRLFF
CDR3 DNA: TGCAGCGTCCGGACTGCCGGGGGGCGGCTGTTTTTT

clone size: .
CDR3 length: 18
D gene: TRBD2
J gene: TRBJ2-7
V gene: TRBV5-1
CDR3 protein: CASSLLTSGGQTSYEQYF
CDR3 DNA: TGCGCCAGCAGCTTACTGACTAGCGGGGGGCAGACCTCCTACGAGCAGTACTTC